A single sample gave rise to the 7 T cell receptor beta chains below, sequenced in a study of CD8 T cells in Susac syndrome. Random hexamers were used to reverse transcribe the RNA input (about 0.5 to 1 ug). TCRdb passed the immunoSEQ multiplex PCR reads through MiXCR, listing each CDR3 protein once. The table lists around 200,000 distinct CDR3 sequences, approximately 94% of them singletons. Source material: CD4+ T cells from PBMCs. Receptor source: a human donor with multiple sclerosis.

The chain joins TRBV29-1 to TRBJ2-3; D gene uncertain. The CDR3 loop spans 12 amino acids. The V and J ends lost 1 base and 4 bases respectively, with 6 bases between them. The V gene's germline CDR1 is SQVTM and CDR2 ANQGSEA. The CDR3 protein is CSVEGFSDTQYF. The CDR3 DNA is TGCAGCGTTGAAGGGTTTTCAGATACGCAGTATTTT.

In DNA, the CDR3 is TGCAGTGCTAGAGACCAGGGGATGAACACTGAAGCTTTCTTT. This translates into CSARDQGMNTEAFF. This rearrangement joins TRBV20-1 to TRBJ1-1; D perhaps matches TRBD1 (6 bases). The CDR3 sequence is 14 residues long. Trimming stripped 0 bases from V and 0 bases from J, with 8 bases between. CDR1 is DFQATT, CDR2 SNEGSKA, per germline (reference sequence).

The chain is built from TRBV20-1 and TRBJ2-3; D is undetermined. Between the trimmed V and J ends, which lost 6 bases and 4 bases, there was a span of 5 bases. The CDR3 spans 10 residues. Per the germline V gene, CDR1 is DFQATT and CDR2 is SNEGSKA (reference sequence). DNA for the CDR3: TGCAGTGCAAAGGCAGATACGCAGTATTTT. It encodes CSAKADTQYF.

J is TRBJ2-5 and V is TRBV29-1; TRBD1 agrees at 7 bases. Losses at the gene ends were 2 bases for V and 5 bases for J; bases not matched to a gene: 11. Per germline, CDR1 SQVTM and CDR2 ANQGSEA. This CDR3 contains 15 residues. The CDR3 spells CSVERPPGGGETQYF. CDR3 sequence (DNA): TGCAGCGTTGAACGACCCCCAGGGGGTGGGGAGACCCAGTACTTC.

This clonotype was observed a handful of times. V is TRBV12-3 or TRBV12-4 and J is TRBJ2-1; D is ambiguous. The CDR3 consists of 13 residues. Trimming took 6 bases from V and 0 from J, leaving 6 bases between them. CDR3 DNA sequence: TGTGCCAGCAGCAGAAGCTCCTACAATGAGCAGTTCTTC. It encodes CASSRSSYNEQFF.

This chain uses TRBV18 with TRBJ2-3; TRBD2 matches at 9 bases. V shed 1 base, J shed 2 bases, and the junction held 1 base outside the gene matches. This CDR3 has 15 amino acids. Germline CDR1 reads KGHSH; CDR2 reads LQKENI. CDR3 in amino acids: CASSPLAGDTDTQYF. The CDR3 DNA is TGTGCCAGCTCACCACTAGCGGGGGACACAGATACGCAGTATTTT.

This chain joins TRBV30 and TRBJ1-4; 7 bases fit TRBD1. This CDR3 has 13 residues. Per germline, CDR1 GTSNPN and CDR2 SVGIG (reference sequence). V lost 5 bases to trimming and J lost 5 bases; unmatched junction nucleotides: 5. The DNA for the CDR3 is TGTGCCTGGGCCCAGGGGGTAAATGAAAAACTGTTTTTT. Protein product: CAWAQGVNEKLFF.